Presented here are 21 T cell receptor beta chains from one specimen sequenced in a study of HIV-infected patients and healthy controls (dated 2014 in TCRdb). The library came from 5' RACE. Sequencer: Illumina MiSeq. TCRdb applied fastp at Q25 and MiXCR to the public reads, then kept only in-frame beta chains. CDR3 protein sequences are deduplicated, and each keeps its most common genes and DNA. This sample has 55,000 to 70,000 distinct CDR3 sequences in its table, and 19% of those were observed once. Of the sample, more than 1.4% is held by the ten largest clones. Sequenced: CD4+ T cells from blood. The receptors were sampled from a human donor in good health.

This clonotype was found many times. The chain couples TRBV9 to TRBJ2-3; 8 bases match TRBD1. Germline-derived CDR1 and CDR2 are SGDLS and YYNGEE. J lost 3 bases, V lost 2 bases, and 2 bases had no gene match. The CDR3 totals 14 residues. DNA for the CDR3: TGTGCCAGCAGCGTTGGACAGGGTACAGATACGCAGTATTTT. This gives the protein CASSVGQGTDTQYF.

There are many counts of this clonotype. The rearrangement links TRBV24-1 to TRBJ2-3; D unresolved. The CDR3 runs 14 residues. The V end was cut by 3 bases, the J end by 6 bases, with 12 bases between. The germline CDR1 and CDR2 sequences are KGHDR and SFDVKD. CDR3 sequence reads: CATSDPLRIDTQYF. Here the CDR3 DNA reads TGTGCCACCAGTGATCCCCTTCGGATTGATACGCAGTATTTT.

This clonotype was counted ten times or more. The genes are TRBV11-2 and TRBJ2-1, with D perhaps matching TRBD2 (6 bases). V lost 3 bases to trimming and J lost 7 bases, with 16 bases between them. CDR1 SGHAT and CDR2 FQNNGV come from the germline V gene. CDR3 length equals 15 residues. CDR3 in DNA: TGTGCCAGCAGCTTCGGCGGGGAGGCTGGGAATGAGCAGTTCTTC. This gives the protein CASSFGGEAGNEQFF.

CDR3 region: CASSSTGTYNEQFF. CDR3 coding DNA: TGTGCCAGTAGTTCGACGGGAACCTACAATGAGCAGTTCTTC. This sequence joins TRBV19 and TRBJ2-1, with D possibly being TRBD2 (5 bases). Per the germline V gene, CDR1 is LNHDA and CDR2 is SQIVND (reference sequence). V was shortened by 5 bases and J by 2 bases, with 10 bases between the two germline ends. The CDR3 spans 14 residues. The variable domain in full, with the rest retrieved from reference TRBV19 and TRBJ2-1, is DGGITQSPKYLFRKEGQNVTLSCEQNLNHDAMYWYRQDPGQGLRLIYYSQIVNDFQKGDIAEGYSVSREKKESFPLTVTSAQKNPTAFYLCASSSTGTYNEQFFGPGTRLTVL.

This clonotype was seen many times. The chain carries TRBV4-1 and TRBJ1-2, with D uncertain. The CDR3 contains 13 residues. The germline gives CDR1 MGHRA, CDR2 YSYEKL. Trimming took 2 bases from V and 2 from J, leaving 6 bases between them. The CDR3 loop is CASSQTLNYGYTF. The CDR3 coding sequence is TGCGCCAGCAGCCAAACACTGAACTATGGCTACACCTTC.

This clonotype has ten or more counts. The chain recombines TRBV6-2 or TRBV6-3 with TRBJ1-1; no definite D call. The V and J ends lost 4 bases and 3 bases respectively, with 3 bases between them. The germline CDR1 and CDR2 sequences are MNHEY and SVGEGT. This CDR3 has 11 residues. The CDR3 spells CASSLYTEAFF. The CDR3 region has the DNA TGTGCCAGCAGTTTGTACACTGAAGCTTTCTTT.

There are many counts of this clonotype. The chain links TRBV6-2 or TRBV6-3 to TRBJ1-5; TRBD1 might be the D (5 bases). This CDR3 comprises 15 residues. The germline V and J ends were trimmed by 4 bases and 0 bases, with 10 bases remaining between them. In germline, CDR1 is MNHEY, CDR2 SVGEGT. The CDR3 region has the DNA TGTGCCAGCAGTTCACACAGGATTAGCAATCAGCCCCAGCATTTT. Its translation: CASSSHRISNQPQHF.

A few counts support this clonotype. The gene calls are TRBV7-3 and TRBJ2-3; 10 bases are a match to TRBD1. This CDR3 contains 16 residues. CDR1 and CDR2 (germline): SGHTA, FQGTGA. V shed 4 bases and J 7 bases; nucleotides not matched to a gene: 11. CDR3 coding DNA: TGTGCCAGCAGCTCCGGGACAGGGGAGTTTTCAAATACGCAGTATTTT. It codes for CASSSGTGEFSNTQYF.

This chain uses TRBV29-1 with TRBJ2-3; perhaps D is TRBD1 or TRBD2 (5 bases each). This CDR3 has 12 amino acids. V was cut by 3 bases and J by 2 bases, with 6 bases left in between. Germline loops: CDR1 SQVTM, CDR2 ANQGSEA. DNA of the CDR3: TGCAGCGTTGAGGGGACCACAGATACGCAGTATTTT. It translates to CSVEGTTDTQYF.

The chain links TRBV5-1 to TRBJ1-2; 7 nucleotides line up with TRBD1. Germline V gives CDR1 SGHRS, CDR2 YFSETQ. The J segment lost 5 bases and the V segment lost 4 bases, leaving 5 bases of the junction unmatched. The CDR3 runs to 13 residues. As DNA, the CDR3 is TGCGCCAGCAGCCCGGACAGGATGTATGGCTACACCTTC. It yields the protein CASSPDRMYGYTF.

The CDR3 nucleotides are TGTGCCAGCAGTTTGTCGGAGGGGGGCACAGATACGCAGTATTTT. Translated, it gives CASSLSEGGTDTQYF. The J gene is TRBJ2-3, the V gene TRBV12-3 or TRBV12-4, with D possibly being TRBD1 or TRBD2 (6 bases each). V lost 3 bases to trimming and J lost 1 base, with 11 bases between them. The CDR3 spans 15 residues.

This clonotype showed up many times. This chain uses TRBV7-2 with TRBJ2-5, with 8 bases that match TRBD2. This CDR3 region has 16 residues. V shed 5 bases and J 0 bases; nucleotides not matched to a gene: 8. CDR1 and CDR2 (germline): SGHTA, FQGNSA. CDR3 sequence reads: CASSLPRLANQETQYF. DNA of the CDR3: TGTGCCAGCAGCCTACCCCGACTAGCGAACCAAGAGACCCAGTACTTC.

The chain uses TRBV12-3 or TRBV12-4 and TRBJ1-2; no definite D call. The CDR3 is 12 amino acids. Between the trimmed V and J ends, which lost 3 bases and 5 bases, there was a span of 7 bases. CDR3 sequence: CASSFAGYGYTF. DNA for the CDR3: TGTGCCAGCAGTTTTGCCGGGTATGGCTACACCTTC.

The chain couples TRBV12-3 or TRBV12-4 to TRBJ2-3; 9 bases line up with TRBD2. CDR3 length: 14 residues. The ends lost 8 bases at V and 2 bases at J; junction bases unmatched: 5. In DNA, the CDR3 is TGTGCCAGCGGGCGGGAGGGCCACACAGATACGCAGTATTTT. Translating it yields CASGREGHTDTQYF.

The gene calls are TRBV2 and TRBJ1-1, with 7 nucleotides matching TRBD1. Germline V gene data show CDR1 as SNHLY and CDR2 as FYNNEI. The CDR3 sequence is 13 residues long. V dropped 8 bases and J dropped 1; count of bases not matched to a gene: 4. The CDR3 spells CASRTGGNTEAFF. CDR3 in DNA: TGTGCCAGCCGGACAGGCGGGAACACTGAAGCTTTCTTT.

The chain uses TRBV10-3 and TRBJ2-7; 7 bases fit TRBD2. The CDR3 contains 12 residues. Germline CDR1 ENHRY, CDR2 SYGVKD. J lost 4 bases, V lost 5 bases, and 2 bases had no gene match. The chain's CDR3 is CAISQGGYEQYF. DNA of the CDR3: TGTGCCATCAGTCAGGGAGGGTACGAGCAGTACTTC.

This clonotype was counted a few times. V is TRBV5-4 and J is TRBJ1-1; the D is unclear. There are 16 residues in the CDR3. V gave up 4 bases and J gave up 3 bases, with 19 bases separating them. The germline gives CDR1 SGHNT, CDR2 YYREEE (reference sequence). The DNA for the CDR3 is TGTGCCAGCAGCCCCCAACTCCCGGAAAGGGACACTGAAGCTTTCTTT. Protein product: CASSPQLPERDTEAFF.

There are a few counts of this clonotype. The CDR3 DNA follows: TGTGCCAGCAGCTTAGGTGGGCCCCACACAGATACGCAGTATTTT. Protein product: CASSLGGPHTDTQYF. The chain has TRBV7-9 and TRBJ2-3; D is unclear. Germline V gene data show CDR1 as SEHNR and CDR2 as FQNEAQ (reference sequence). The CDR3 is 15 amino acids. The V end was cut by 1 base, the J end by 2 bases, with 10 bases between.

This clonotype has a count of ten or more. The chain couples TRBV7-9 to TRBJ1-2, with 11 bases identical to TRBD1. Germline V lookup: CDR1 SEHNR, CDR2 FQNEAQ (reference sequence). The CDR3 sequence is 15 residues long. J gave up 3 bases and V 4 bases, and 4 bases lay outside the gene matches. CDR3 protein: CASSSKGQGDYGYTF. The CDR3 nucleotides are TGTGCCAGCAGCTCAAAGGGACAGGGGGACTATGGCTACACCTTC.

The V gene is TRBV6-2 or TRBV6-3, the J gene TRBJ1-2; D gene uncertain. Germline values: CDR1 MNHEY, CDR2 SVGEGT. V lost 2 bases and J 2 bases, leaving 12 bases between the germline ends. The length of the CDR3 is 15 residues. The CDR3, as DNA: TGTGCCAGCAGTTACAACTACTACAGAAACTATGGCTACACCTTC. Translation: CASSYNYYRNYGYTF.

V usage is TRBV20-1 and J usage is TRBJ1-4, with TRBD1 as a possible D gene (6 bases). The ends were cut back, 3 bases at V and 1 base at J, with 6 bases in the middle. The germline V gene encodes CDR1 DFQATT and CDR2 SNEGSKA (reference sequence). CDR3 size: 13 residues. CDR3 coding DNA: TGCAGTGCTAGGGACAGAACTAATGAAAAACTGTTTTTT. Amino acid sequence: CSARDRTNEKLFF.